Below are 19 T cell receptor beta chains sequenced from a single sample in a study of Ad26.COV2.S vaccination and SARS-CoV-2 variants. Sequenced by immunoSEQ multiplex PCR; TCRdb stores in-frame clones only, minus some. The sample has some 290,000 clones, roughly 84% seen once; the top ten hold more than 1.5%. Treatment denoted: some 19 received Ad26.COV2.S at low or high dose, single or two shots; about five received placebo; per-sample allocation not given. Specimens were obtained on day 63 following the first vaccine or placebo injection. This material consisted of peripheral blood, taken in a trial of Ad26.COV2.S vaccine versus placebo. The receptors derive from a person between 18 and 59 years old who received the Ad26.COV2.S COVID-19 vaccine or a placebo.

The CDR3 protein is CASSLDGRSGNTIYF. The CDR3 bases are TGTGCCAGCAGCTTAGATGGCCGTTCCGGAAACACCATATATTTT. This chain uses TRBV7-8 with TRBJ1-3, with D hard to call. CDR1 is SGHVS, CDR2 FQNEAQ, per germline. With 1 base removed from V and 4 bases from J, the gap between germline ends came to 11 bases. There are 15 residues in the CDR3.

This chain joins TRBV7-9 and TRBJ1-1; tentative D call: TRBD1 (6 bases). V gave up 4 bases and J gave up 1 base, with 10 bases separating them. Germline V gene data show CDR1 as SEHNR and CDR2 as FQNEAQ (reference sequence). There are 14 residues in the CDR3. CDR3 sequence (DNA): TGTGCCAGCAGCTCCTACAGGGAGAACACTGAAGCTTTCTTT. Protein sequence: CASSSYRENTEAFF.

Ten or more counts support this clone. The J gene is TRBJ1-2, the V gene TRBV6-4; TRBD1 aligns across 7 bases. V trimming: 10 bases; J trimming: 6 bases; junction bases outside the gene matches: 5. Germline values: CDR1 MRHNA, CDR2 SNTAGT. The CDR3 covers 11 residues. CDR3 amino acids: CANSTGNGYTF. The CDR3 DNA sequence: TGTGCCAACTCGACAGGGAATGGCTACACCTTC.

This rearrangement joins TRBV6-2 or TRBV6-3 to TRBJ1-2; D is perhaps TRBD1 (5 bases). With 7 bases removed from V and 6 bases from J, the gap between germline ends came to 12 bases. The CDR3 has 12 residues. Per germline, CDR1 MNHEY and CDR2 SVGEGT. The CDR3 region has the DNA TGTGCCAGCAACCCGTGGGGGAATGGCTACACCTTC. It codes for CASNPWGNGYTF.

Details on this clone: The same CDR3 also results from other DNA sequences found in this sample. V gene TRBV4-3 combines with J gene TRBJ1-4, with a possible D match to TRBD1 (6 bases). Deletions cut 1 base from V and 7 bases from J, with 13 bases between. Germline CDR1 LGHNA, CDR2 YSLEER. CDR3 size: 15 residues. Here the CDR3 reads CASSQGGGGLEKLFF. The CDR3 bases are TGCGCCAGCAGCCAAGGGGGGGGCGGGCTTGAAAAACTGTTTTTT.

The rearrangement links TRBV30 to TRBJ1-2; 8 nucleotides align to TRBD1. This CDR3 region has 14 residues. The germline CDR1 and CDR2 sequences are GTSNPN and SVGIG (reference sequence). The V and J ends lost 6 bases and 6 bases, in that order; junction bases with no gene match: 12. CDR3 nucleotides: TGTGCCTGTACCCCGGACAGGGTCATAGATGGCTACACCTTC. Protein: CACTPDRVIDGYTF.

CDR3 DNA: TGTGCCTGGAGTGTCGGGAGGGGGCGCGATTCACCCCTCCACTTT. Residues: CAWSVGRGRDSPLHF. The chain joins TRBV30 to TRBJ1-6; 7 bases align to TRBD1. The CDR3 runs 15 residues. Germline assignment: CDR1 GTSNPN and CDR2 SVGIG (reference sequence). J gave up 8 bases and V 0 bases, and 7 bases lay outside the gene matches.

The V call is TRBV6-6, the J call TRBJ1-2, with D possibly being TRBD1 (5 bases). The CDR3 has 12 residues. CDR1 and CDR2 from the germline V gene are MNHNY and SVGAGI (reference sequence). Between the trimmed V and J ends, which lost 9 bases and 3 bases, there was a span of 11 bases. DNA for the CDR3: TGTGCCAGTTCTCAAGGGGACTATGGCTACACCTTC. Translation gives CASSQGDYGYTF.

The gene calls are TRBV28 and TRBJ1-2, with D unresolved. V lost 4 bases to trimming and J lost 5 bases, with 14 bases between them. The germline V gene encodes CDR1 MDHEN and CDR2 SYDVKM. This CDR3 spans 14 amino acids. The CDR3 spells CASSSGKQQYGYTF. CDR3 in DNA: TGTGCCAGCAGTTCTGGCAAACAACAGTATGGCTACACCTTC.

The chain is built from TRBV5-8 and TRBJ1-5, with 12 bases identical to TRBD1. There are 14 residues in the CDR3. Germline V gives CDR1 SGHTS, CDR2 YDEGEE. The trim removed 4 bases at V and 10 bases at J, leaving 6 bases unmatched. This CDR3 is CASSPGQGAFPQHF. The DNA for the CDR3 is TGTGCCAGCAGCCCGGGACAGGGGGCATTTCCCCAGCATTTT.

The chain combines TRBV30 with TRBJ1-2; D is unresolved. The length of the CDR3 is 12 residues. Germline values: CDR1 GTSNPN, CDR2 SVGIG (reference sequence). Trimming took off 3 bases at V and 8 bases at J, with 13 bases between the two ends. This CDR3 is CAWRDRGYGYTF. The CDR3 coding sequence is TGTGCCTGGAGGGACCGTGGTTACGGCTACACCTTC.

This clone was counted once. CDR3 sequence reads: CASSPSSGASTDTQYF. The CDR3 nucleotides are TGTGCCAGCAGCCCCAGTAGCGGGGCCAGCACAGATACGCAGTATTTT. The chain couples TRBV9 to TRBJ2-3; TRBD2 matches at 8 bases. V shed 4 bases, J shed 0 bases, and the junction held 7 bases outside the gene matches. CDR3 length: 16 residues. Germline CDR1 is SGDLS and CDR2 is YYNGEE.

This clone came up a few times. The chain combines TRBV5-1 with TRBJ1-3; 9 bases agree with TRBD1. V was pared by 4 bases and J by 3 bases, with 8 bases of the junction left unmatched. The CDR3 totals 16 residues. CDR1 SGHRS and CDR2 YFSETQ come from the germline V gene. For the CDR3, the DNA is TGCGCCAGCAGCCATCTACAGGGGGCGGATGGAAACACCATATATTTT. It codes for CASSHLQGADGNTIYF.

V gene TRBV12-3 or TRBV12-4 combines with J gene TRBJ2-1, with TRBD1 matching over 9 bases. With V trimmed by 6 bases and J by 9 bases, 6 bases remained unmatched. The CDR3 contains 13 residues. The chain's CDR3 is CASSWTGVSEQFF. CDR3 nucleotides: TGTGCCAGCAGCTGGACAGGGGTGAGTGAGCAGTTCTTC.

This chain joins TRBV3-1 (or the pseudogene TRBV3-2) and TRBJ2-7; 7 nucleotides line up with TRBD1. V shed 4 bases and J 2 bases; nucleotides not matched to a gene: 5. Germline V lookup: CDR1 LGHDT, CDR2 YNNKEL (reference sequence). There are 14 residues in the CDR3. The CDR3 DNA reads TGTGCCAGCAGCCTCCGGGACAGCCCCTACGAGCAGTACTTC. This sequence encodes CASSLRDSPYEQYF.

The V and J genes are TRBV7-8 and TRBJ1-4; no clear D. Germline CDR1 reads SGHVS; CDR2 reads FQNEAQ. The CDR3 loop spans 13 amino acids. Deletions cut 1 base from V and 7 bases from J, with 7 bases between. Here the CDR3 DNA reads TGTGCCAGCAGCTTAGGGAGTGGTGAAAAACTGTTTTTT. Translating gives CASSLGSGEKLFF.

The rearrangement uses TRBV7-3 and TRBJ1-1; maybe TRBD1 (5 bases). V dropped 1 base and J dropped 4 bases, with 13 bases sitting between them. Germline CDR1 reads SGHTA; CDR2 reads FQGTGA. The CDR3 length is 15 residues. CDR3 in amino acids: CASSLNGAPLTEAFF. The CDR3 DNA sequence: TGTGCCAGCAGCTTAAACGGGGCCCCGCTCACTGAAGCTTTCTTT. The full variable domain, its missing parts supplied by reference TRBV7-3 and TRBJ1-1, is GAGVSQTPSNKVTEKGKYVELRCDPISGHTALYWYRQSLGQGPEFLIYFQGTGAADDSGLPNDRFFAVRPEGSVSTLKIQRTERGDSAVYLCASSLNGAPLTEAFFGQGTRLTVV.

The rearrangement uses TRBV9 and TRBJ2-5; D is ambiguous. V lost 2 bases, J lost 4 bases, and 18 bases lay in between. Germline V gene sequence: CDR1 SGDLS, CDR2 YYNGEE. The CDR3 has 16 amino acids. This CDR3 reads CASSVSPDMSPETQYF. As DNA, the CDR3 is TGTGCCAGCAGCGTCTCCCCAGACATGTCTCCAGAGACCCAGTACTTC.

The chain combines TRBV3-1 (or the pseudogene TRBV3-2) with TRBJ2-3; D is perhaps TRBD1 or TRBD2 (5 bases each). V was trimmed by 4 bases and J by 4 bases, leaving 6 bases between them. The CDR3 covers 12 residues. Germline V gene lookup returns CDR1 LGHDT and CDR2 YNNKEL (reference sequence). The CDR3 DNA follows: TGTGCCAGCAGCCGGGGGTCAGATACGCAGTATTTT. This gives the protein CASSRGSDTQYF.